The TCR beta chain under discussion was sequenced for a study of CD8 T cells in ankylosing spondylitis. Findings and limits, study-wide: CD8+ disease-linked clones were present at relatively low frequencies in blood.

Each CDR3 protein gets one entry after TCRdb re-called the 5' RACE reads with MiXCR. The sample has 30,000 to 45,000 distinct CDR3 sequences; about 5.5% are singletons. The CDR3 runs to 13 residues. Trimming left V 0 bases short and J 3 bases short, with 6 bases between. CDR1 MNHEY and CDR2 SVGAGI come from the germline V gene. This clonotype was counted ten times or more. As yet, its antigen is unknown. Sequencing used blood, either unsorted or a sorted T cell fraction (not recorded which). The J gene is TRBJ2-7, the V gene TRBV6-5; D is ambiguous. The TCR comes from a male donor with ankylosing spondylitis or in good health (not recorded which). The CDR3 nucleotides read TGTGCCAGCAGTTACTCGGGTTACTACGAGCAGTACTTC. It translates to CASSYSGYYEQYF.